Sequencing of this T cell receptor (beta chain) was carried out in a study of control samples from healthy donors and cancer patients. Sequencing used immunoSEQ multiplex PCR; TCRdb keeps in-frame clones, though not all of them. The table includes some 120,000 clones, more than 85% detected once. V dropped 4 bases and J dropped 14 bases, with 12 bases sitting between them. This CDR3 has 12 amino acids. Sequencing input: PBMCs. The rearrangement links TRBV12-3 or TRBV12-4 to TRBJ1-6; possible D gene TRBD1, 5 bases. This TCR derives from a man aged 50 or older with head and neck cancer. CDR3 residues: CASSYGAKALHF. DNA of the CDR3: TGTGCCAGCAGTTACGGGGCAAAAGCCCTCCACTTT.